The sequence of this T cell receptor (beta chain) was determined in a study of blood T cell repertoires in COVID-19 (TCRdb year 2020). About the full investigation: Samples covering the acute and convalescent phases of COVID-19 were provided by collaborators in the United States, Italy and Spain. Sample metadata almost always included a de-identified subject ID, COVID-19 status, age in years and sex. The material from the prospective study consisted of cDNA or gDNA derived from T cells, B-cell-depleted T cells, or PBMCs. Deeply sampled blood TCRbeta repertoires from subjects exposed to, actively infected with, or recovered from COVID-19 were included in the dataset. Where available, HLA class I and class II types were taken from metadata supplied by the sample provider and were not determined by assay-based typing. Samples came from the ongoing ImmuneRACE study (first 160 participants) plus 1,254 subjects from 6 global collaborators. The repertoires were made available in a free public database intended to serve as a resource for research on the immune response to SARS-CoV-2.

What the work shows at the level of the full study, not this receptor alone: Clinical and demographic metadata were provided uncurated, with the amount varying by source and participant.

In the prospective study, participants were about 18 to 89 years old, resided in 25 or so geographic areas of the United States, and were enrolled through a virtual design. In the prospective study, cohorts were assigned on the basis of participant-reported clinical history obtained from a screening survey and a study questionnaire. Mobile phlebotomists in the prospective study collected whole blood, serum and a nasopharyngeal or oropharyngeal swab from every participant. Additional blood draws and questionnaires over an approximately 2-month period could optionally be provided by prospective study participants. Blood samples from the prospective study were shipped frozen or at room temperature prior to DNA extraction. TCRbeta CDR3 regions were amplified from genomic DNA by means of the immunoSEQ Assay, a bias-controlled multiplex PCR. The study's own analysis went as follows. Within the assay, amplification of reference gene primers was used to estimate how many nucleated cells each sample contained. To quantify the absolute abundance of each unique TCRbeta CDR3 rearrangement, sequence reads were collapsed and filtered. For each sample, productive Simpson clonality was calculated as the square root of Simpson's diversity index across productive rearrangements. The source is immuneACCESS, and TCRdb retained only in-frame sequences with V and J called. Part of the clones is not carried over; for the studies checked, unresolved V genes explain less than half of this, and the remainder is unexplained. V, J and clone size are those of that table, while D and trimming were read from the DNA. This sample holds 140,000 to 150,000 clones; 84% were observed only once. The ten largest clones add up to 3.4% of the sample.

The germline V end is reduced by 8 bases and the J end by 3 bases; junction bases left unmatched: 4. The CDR1 and CDR2 encoded by the germline V gene (reference sequence) are GTSNPN and SVGIG. Including cysteine and phenylalanine, the CDR3 has 11 amino acids. Only CDR3 DNA is held: 33 bases, read in frame from base 1. Concerning this clone itself: Its antigen is currently not known. Within one base of it there is no much larger clone, and no base qualities were kept.

Sequenced material: PBMCs or T cells enriched from blood (not recorded which). The source is a woman between 45 and 60 years old with acute COVID-19. The chain employs TRBV30 and TRBJ2-7, with 7 junctional bases fitting TRBD1. The CDR3 region reads CAGAGGYEQYF. The DNA reads TGTGCCGGCGCAGGGGGCTACGAGCAGTACTTC.